Given below is one T cell receptor (beta chain) in context. Its antigen remains unknown. This entry belongs to a study of CD8 T cells in ankylosing spondylitis. Overall study results and limits: One TCR beta motif, made up of about 8 highly homologous variants, appeared characteristic of ankylosing spondylitis blood. It was reported that disease-linked clones were significantly enriched in matched ankylosing spondylitis synovial fluid.

Trimming removed 2 bases at V and 5 bases at J, with 12 bases between. The CDR3 totals 14 residues. TCRdb reprocessed the 5' RACE reads with MiXCR, giving one entry per CDR3 protein. Of 670,000 or so distinct CDR3 sequences listed, around a fifth are singletons. What was sequenced was blood, either unsorted or a sorted T cell fraction (not recorded which). The source is a male donor with ankylosing spondylitis. The V and J genes are TRBV12-3 or TRBV12-4 and TRBJ1-2; D call uncertain. The CDR3 loop reads CASSLRGDGYGYTF. CDR3 sequence (DNA): TGTGCCAGCAGTTTACGGGGTGATGGTTATGGCTACACCTTC.